Here is one T cell receptor delta chain with its context. V lost 3 bases to trimming and J lost 0 bases; unmatched junction nucleotides: 23. The germline CDR1 and CDR2 sequences are GEAIGNYY and EKD. The CDR3 runs 21 residues. This sample is part of a study of gamma-delta chains in newborns, infants, children. The overall study: Microbial exposure reportedly drives polyclonal innate γδ T cell expansion after birth.

TCRdb re-called clones from the reads via CATT. The repertoire holds some 12,000 delta-chain clones, with approximately 9.7% as singletons. Sequenced: blood. The sequence came from a child who was a newborn, infant or young child, either healthy, febrile or measles-vaccinated (not recorded which). This chain links TRDV2 with TRDJ1; 8 positions agree with TRDD2. CDR3 protein: CACDPLLPTEVGGLNTDKLIF. DNA for the CDR3: TGTGCCTGTGACCCCCTTCTTCCTACTGAGGTGGGGGGCCTAAACACCGATAAACTCATCTTT.